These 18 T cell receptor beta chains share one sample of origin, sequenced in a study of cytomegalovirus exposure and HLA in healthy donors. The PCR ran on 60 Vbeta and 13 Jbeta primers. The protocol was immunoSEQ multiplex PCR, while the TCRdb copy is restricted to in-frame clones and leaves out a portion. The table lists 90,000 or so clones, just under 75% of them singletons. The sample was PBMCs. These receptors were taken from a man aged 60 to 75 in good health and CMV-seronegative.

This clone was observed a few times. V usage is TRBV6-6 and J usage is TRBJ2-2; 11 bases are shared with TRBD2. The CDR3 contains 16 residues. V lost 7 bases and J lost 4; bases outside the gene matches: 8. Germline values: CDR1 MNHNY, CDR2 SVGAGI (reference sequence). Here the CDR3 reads CASTPLAGDSTGELFF. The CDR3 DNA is TGTGCCAGCACTCCACTAGCGGGGGACTCCACCGGGGAGCTGTTTTTT.

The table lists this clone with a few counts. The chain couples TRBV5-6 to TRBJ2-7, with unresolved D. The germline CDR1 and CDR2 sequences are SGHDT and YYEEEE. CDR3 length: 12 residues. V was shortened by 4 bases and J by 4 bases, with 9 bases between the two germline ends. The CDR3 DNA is TGTGCCAGCAGCCAATCTAGATACGAGCAGTACTTC. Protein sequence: CASSQSRYEQYF. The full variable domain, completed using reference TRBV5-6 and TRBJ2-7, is DAGVTQSPTHLIKTRGQQVTLRCSPKSGHDTVSWYQQALGQGPQFIFQYYEEEERQRGNFPDRFSGHQFPNYSSELNVNALLLGDSALYLCASSQSRYEQYFGPGTRLTVT.

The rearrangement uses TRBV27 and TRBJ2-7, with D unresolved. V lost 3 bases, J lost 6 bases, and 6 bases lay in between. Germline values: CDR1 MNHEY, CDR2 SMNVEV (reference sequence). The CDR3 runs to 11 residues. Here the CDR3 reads CASSFGGEQYF. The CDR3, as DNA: TGTGCCAGCAGTTTCGGCGGCGAGCAGTACTTC.

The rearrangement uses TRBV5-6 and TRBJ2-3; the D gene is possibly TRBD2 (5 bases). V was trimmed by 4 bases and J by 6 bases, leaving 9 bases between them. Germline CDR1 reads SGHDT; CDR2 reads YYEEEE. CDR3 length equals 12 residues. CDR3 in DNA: TGTGCCAGCAGCCCGGGATTGGATACGCAGTATTTT. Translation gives CASSPGLDTQYF.

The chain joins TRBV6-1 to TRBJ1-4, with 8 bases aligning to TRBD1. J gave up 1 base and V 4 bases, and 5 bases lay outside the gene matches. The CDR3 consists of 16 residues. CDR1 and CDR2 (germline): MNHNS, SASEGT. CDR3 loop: CASSALGTGTNEKLFF. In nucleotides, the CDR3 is TGTGCCAGCAGTGCCCTTGGGACAGGAACTAATGAAAAACTGTTTTTT.

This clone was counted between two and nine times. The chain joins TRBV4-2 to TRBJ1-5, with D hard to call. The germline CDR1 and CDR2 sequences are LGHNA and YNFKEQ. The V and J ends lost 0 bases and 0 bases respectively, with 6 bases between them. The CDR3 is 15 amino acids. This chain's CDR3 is CASSQERFSNQPQHF. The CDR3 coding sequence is TGTGCCAGCAGCCAAGAGAGATTTAGCAATCAGCCCCAGCATTTT.

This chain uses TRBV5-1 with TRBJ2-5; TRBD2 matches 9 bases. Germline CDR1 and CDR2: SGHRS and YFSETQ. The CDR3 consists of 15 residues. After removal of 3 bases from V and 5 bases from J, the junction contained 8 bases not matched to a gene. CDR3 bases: TGCGCCAGCAGCTCTGGCGGGGGGGCCTTTGAGACCCAGTACTTC. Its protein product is CASSSGGGAFETQYF. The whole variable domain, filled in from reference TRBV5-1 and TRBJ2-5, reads KAGVTQTPRYLIKTRGQQVTLSCSPISGHRSVSWYQQTPGQGLQFLFEYFSETQRNKGNFPGRFSGRQFSNSRSEMNVSTLELGDSALYLCASSSGGGAFETQYFGPGTRLLVL.

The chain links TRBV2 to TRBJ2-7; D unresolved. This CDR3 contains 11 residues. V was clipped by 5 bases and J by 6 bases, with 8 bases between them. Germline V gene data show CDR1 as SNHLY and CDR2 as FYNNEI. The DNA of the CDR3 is TGTGCCAGCAGTTGGCCCCTCGAGCAGTACTTC. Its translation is CASSWPLEQYF.

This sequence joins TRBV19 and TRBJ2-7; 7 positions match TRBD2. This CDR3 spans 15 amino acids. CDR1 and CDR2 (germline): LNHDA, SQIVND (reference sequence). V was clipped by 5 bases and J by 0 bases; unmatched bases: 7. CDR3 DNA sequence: TGTGCCAGTAGTGCGGGACTACATAGCTCCTACGAGCAGTACTTC. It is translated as CASSAGLHSSYEQYF.

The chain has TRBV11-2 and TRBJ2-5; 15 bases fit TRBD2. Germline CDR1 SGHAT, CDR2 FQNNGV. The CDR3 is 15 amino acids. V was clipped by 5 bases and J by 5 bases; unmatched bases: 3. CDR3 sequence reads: CASSQGTSGGETQYF. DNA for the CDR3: TGTGCCAGCAGCCAGGGGACTAGCGGGGGGGAGACCCAGTACTTC.

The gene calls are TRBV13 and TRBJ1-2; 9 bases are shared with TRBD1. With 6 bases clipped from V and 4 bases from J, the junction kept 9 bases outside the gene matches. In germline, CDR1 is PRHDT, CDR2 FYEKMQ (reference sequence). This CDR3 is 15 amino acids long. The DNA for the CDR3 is TGTGCCAGCAGATCGGGACAGGGTGGGCTCTATGGCTACACCTTC. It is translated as CASRSGQGGLYGYTF.

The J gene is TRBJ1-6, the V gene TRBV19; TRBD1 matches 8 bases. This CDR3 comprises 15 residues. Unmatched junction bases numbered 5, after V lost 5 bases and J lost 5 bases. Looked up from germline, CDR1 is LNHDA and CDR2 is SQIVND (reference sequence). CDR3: CASSPDRANNSPLHF. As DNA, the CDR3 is TGTGCCAGTAGTCCGGACAGGGCTAATAATTCACCCCTCCACTTT.

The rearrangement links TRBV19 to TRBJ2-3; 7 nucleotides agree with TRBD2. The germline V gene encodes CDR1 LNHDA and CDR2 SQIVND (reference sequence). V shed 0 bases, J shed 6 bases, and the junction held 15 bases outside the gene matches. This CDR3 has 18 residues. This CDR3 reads CASSIDLGTTGSGDTQYF. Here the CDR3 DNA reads TGTGCCAGTAGTATAGATTTGGGGACTACCGGTTCGGGGGATACGCAGTATTTT.

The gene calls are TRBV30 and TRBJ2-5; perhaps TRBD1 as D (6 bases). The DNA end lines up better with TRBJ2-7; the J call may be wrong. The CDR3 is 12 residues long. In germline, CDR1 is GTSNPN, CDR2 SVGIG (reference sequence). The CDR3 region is CAWSYRAYEQYF. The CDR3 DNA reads TGTGCCTGGAGCTACAGGGCCTACGAGCAGTACTTC.

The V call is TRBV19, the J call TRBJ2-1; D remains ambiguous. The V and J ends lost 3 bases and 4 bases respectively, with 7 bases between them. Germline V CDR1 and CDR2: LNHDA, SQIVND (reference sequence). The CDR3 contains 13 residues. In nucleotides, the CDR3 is TGTGCCAGTAGTATCGAGGTTTACAATGAGCAGTTCTTC. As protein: CASSIEVYNEQFF.

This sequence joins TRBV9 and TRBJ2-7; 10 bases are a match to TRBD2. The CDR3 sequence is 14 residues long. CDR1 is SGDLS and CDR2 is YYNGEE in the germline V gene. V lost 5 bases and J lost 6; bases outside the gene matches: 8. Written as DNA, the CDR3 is TGTGCCAGCAGGAAAGCGGGGGGGGGTCCCGAGCAGTACTTC. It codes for CASRKAGGGPEQYF.

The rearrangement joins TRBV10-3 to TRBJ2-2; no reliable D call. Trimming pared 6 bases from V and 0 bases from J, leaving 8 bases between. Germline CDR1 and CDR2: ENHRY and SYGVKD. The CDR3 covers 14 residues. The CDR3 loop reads CAISETTNTGELFF. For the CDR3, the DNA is TGTGCCATCAGCGAAACAACGAACACCGGGGAGCTGTTTTTT.

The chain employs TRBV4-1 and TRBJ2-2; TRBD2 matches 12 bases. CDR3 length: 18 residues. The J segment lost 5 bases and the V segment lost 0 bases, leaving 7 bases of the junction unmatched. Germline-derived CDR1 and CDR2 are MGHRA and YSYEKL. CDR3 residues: CASSQDDPSGGGTGELFF. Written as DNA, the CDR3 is TGCGCCAGCAGCCAAGATGACCCTAGCGGGGGGGGGACCGGGGAGCTGTTTTTT.